These T cell receptor beta chains were read from a single sample in a study of blood T cell repertoires in COVID-19. The table came from immunoSEQ multiplex PCR; TCRdb's copy has only in-frame clones and leaves some out. Of 100,000 or so clones in the sample, roughly 87% were seen once. The sample was peripheral blood. These receptors all come from a man in his forties or fifties with acute or convalescent COVID-19. The CDR3 runs from the conserved cysteine through the conserved F or W.

v_gene: TRBV10-3; j_gene: TRBJ1-3; CDR3aa: CAISESVRISGNTIYF
v_gene: TRBV27; j_gene: TRBJ2-7; CDR3aa: CASSFYSSYEQYF
v_gene: TRBV6-5; j_gene: TRBJ1-4; CDR3aa: CASSPTGPNEKLFF